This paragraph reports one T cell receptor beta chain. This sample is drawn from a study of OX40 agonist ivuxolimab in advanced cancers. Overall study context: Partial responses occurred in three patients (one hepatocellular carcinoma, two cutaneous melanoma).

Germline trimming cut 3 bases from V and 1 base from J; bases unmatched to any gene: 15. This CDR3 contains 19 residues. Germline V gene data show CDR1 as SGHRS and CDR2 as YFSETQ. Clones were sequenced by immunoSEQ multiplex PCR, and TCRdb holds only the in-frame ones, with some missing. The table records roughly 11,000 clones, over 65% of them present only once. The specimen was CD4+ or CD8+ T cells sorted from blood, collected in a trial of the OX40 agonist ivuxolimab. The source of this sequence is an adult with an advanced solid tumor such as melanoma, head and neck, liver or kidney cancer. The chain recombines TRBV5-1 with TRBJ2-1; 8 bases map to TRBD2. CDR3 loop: CASSYDAGVAGSSYNEQFF. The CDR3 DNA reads TGCGCCAGCAGCTACGATGCAGGGGTAGCGGGATCTTCCTACAATGAGCAGTTCTTC.